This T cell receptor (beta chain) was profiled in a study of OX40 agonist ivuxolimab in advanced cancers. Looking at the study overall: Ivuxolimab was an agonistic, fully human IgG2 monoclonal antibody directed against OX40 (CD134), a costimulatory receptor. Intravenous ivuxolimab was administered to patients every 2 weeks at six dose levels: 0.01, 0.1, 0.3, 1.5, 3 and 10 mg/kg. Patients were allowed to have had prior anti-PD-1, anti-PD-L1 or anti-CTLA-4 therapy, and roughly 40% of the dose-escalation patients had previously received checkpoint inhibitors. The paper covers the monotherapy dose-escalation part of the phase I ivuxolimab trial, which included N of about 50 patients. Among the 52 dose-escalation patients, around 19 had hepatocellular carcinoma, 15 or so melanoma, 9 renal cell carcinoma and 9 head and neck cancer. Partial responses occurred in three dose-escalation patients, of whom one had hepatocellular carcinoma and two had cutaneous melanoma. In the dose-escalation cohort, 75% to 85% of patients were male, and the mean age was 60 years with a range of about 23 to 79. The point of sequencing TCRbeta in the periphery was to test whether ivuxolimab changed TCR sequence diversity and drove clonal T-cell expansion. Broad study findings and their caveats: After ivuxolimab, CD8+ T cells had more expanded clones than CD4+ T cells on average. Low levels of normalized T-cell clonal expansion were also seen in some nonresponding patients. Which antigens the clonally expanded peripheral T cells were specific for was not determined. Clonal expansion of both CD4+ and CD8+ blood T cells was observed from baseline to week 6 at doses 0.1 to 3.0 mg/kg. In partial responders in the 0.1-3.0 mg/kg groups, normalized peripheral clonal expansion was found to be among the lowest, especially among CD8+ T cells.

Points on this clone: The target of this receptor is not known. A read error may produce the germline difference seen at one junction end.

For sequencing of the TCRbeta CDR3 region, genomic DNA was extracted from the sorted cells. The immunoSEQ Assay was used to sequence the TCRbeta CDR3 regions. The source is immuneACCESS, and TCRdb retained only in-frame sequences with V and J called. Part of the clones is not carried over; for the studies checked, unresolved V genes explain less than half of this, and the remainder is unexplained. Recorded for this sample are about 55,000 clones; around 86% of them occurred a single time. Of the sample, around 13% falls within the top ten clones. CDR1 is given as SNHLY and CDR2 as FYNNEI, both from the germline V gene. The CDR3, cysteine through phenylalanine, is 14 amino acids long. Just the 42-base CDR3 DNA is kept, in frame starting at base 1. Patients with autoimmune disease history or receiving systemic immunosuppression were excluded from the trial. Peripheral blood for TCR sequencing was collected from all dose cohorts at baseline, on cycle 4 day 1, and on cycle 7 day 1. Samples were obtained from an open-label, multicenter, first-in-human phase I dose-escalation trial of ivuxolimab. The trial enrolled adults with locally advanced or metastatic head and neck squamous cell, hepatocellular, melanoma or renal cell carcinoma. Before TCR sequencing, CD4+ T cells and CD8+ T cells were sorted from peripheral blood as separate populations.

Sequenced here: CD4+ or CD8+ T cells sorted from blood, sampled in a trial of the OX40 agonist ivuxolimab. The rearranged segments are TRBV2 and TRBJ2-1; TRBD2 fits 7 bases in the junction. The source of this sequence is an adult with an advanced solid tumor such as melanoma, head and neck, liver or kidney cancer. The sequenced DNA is TGTGCCAGCAGTAAAGCGGGACTTGCAAATGAGCAGTTCTTC. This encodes CASSKAGLANEQFF.